This TCR beta chain appears in the sequencing data of a study of resident and recirculating memory T cells in vitiligo. Across the study: Samples were epidermis from two lesional and two nonlesional sites, plus PBMCs. Findings of the study overall: Sequences differed between biopsy sites and patients, suggesting private specificity. No unique dominant TCR clone was found in vitiligo lesions.

Trimming removed 2 bases from V and 4 bases from J; junction bases left unmatched: 7. The CDR3 has 17 amino acids. The germline gives CDR1 SEHNR, CDR2 FQNEAQ (reference sequence). About this clone itself: Its target is not known.

Confetti depigmentation, marking active vitiligo, was absent in these patients. Sequencing used immunoSEQ multiplex PCR; TCRdb keeps in-frame clones, though not all of them. The data contain 39,000 or so clones, 85% to 95% of them singletons. The chain has TRBV7-9 and TRBJ2-3; 12 bases are a match to TRBD2. The clonotype comes from a male donor with vitiligo. The specimen sequenced was blood. The CDR3 here is CASSLRPGLAGSDTQYF. CDR3 DNA sequence: TGTGCCAGCAGCTTAAGGCCTGGACTAGCGGGGTCAGATACGCAGTATTTT.